The T cell receptor (beta chain) described here comes from a study of cytomegalovirus exposure and HLA in healthy donors. Study-wide findings and caveats: The study recorded about 150 TCR beta chains that were cytomegalovirus-associated. A later analysis showed that HLA-associated TCR beta chains had undergone more clonal expansion than equally common others. Specificity for CMV antigens was confirmed in vitro for a few of the CMV-associated chains.

Between the trimmed V and J ends, which lost 2 bases and 1 base, there was a span of 13 bases. This CDR3 comprises 16 residues. Germline CDR1 reads MGHDK; CDR2 reads SYGVNS. Though probably carrying unrecorded immune exposures, donors were nominally healthy at sampling. This clone was detected a few times. As yet, its antigen is unknown. The PCR used 60 Vbeta and 13 Jbeta primers. TCRdb's copy holds only in-frame clones and misses some; the assay was immunoSEQ multiplex PCR. The data hold some 96,000 clones, with 70% to 80% observed a single time. This clonotype originated in a female donor in good health and CMV-seronegative. The sample taken for sequencing was PBMCs. This chain joins TRBV25-1 and TRBJ2-3, with D possibly TRBD1 on 7 matching bases. CDR3 coding DNA: TGTGCCAGCAGTGAACTGGGCAGGGGGGGCACAGATACGCAGTATTTT. Protein product: CASSELGRGGTDTQYF.